Shown below are 11 T cell receptor beta chains from a single sample sequenced in a study of blood T cell repertoires in COVID-19. Clones were sequenced by immunoSEQ multiplex PCR, and TCRdb holds only the in-frame ones, with some missing. The sample has around 480,000 clones, about 87% seen once; the top ten hold approximately 12%. Input material: peripheral blood. These receptors all stem from a woman between 45 and 65 years old with COVID-19, enrolled during active disease.

This chain uses TRBV5-4 with TRBJ2-7; 11 bases are shared with TRBD1. The CDR3 is made up of 15 amino acids. Unmatched junction bases numbered 4, after V lost 4 bases and J lost 1 base. The germline gives CDR1 SGHNT, CDR2 YYREEE (reference sequence). This CDR3 reads CASSLGQGESYEQYF. The DNA of the CDR3 is TGTGCCAGCAGCCTGGGACAGGGGGAATCCTACGAGCAGTACTTC. The variable domain in full, with the rest retrieved from reference TRBV5-4 and TRBJ2-7, is ETGVTQSPTHLIKTRGQQVTLRCSSQSGHNTVSWYQQALGQGPQFIFQYYREEENGRGNFPPRFSGLQFPNYSSELNVNALELDDSALYLCASSLGQGESYEQYFGPGTRLTVT.

The V and J genes are TRBV3-1 (or the pseudogene TRBV3-2) and TRBJ1-1; 7 nucleotides match TRBD1. CDR3 length: 14 amino acids. The germline gives CDR1 LGHDT, CDR2 YNNKEL (reference sequence). The V segment lost 9 bases and the J segment 0 bases; nucleotides outside the gene matches: 7. This CDR3 is CASRHRGVNTEAFF. The CDR3 region has the DNA TGTGCCAGTAGGCACAGGGGAGTGAACACTGAAGCTTTCTTT.

The rearrangement uses TRBV3-1 (or the pseudogene TRBV3-2) and TRBJ1-2, with a weak D call TRBD1 (6 bases). The CDR3 is 13 amino acids. Between the trimmed V and J ends, which lost 2 bases and 3 bases, there was a span of 7 bases. Germline V gene data show CDR1 as LGHDT and CDR2 as YNNKEL (reference sequence). CDR3: CASSQPGDYGYTF. The CDR3 DNA sequence: TGTGCCAGCAGCCAACCAGGGGACTATGGCTACACCTTC.

This clone has a single count. At one end the junction does not follow the germline gene, possibly because of a read error. The chain combines TRBV5-4 with TRBJ2-5; D not resolved. Germline-derived CDR1 and CDR2 are SGHNT and YYREEE (reference sequence). The CDR3 covers 14 residues. This CDR3 is CASSLSVQQGTQYF. The DNA for the CDR3 is TGTGCCAGCAGCTTGAGCGTTCAGCAAGGGACCCAGTACTTC.

The V call is TRBV5-4, the J call TRBJ1-6; TRBD1 matches 9 bases. The CDR3 has 15 amino acids. V was pared by 4 bases and J by 9 bases, with 8 bases of the junction left unmatched. Germline V gives CDR1 SGHNT, CDR2 YYREEE (reference sequence). The CDR3 DNA is TGTGCCAGCAGCCTCACACAGGGGGCAGGTTCACCCCTCCACTTT. It specifies CASSLTQGAGSPLHF.

V gene TRBV20-1 combines with J gene TRBJ1-2; D is ambiguous. The CDR3 contains 11 residues. The germline V and J ends were trimmed by 6 bases and 5 bases, with 10 bases remaining between them. Germline V CDR1 and CDR2: DFQATT, SNEGSKA (reference sequence). The CDR3 region is CSAKSGYGYTF. CDR3 bases: TGCAGTGCAAAATCAGGATATGGCTACACCTTC.

The table lists this clone with a count of one. The chain combines TRBV2 with TRBJ1-5, with D uncertain. This CDR3 is built from 14 residues. Germline V CDR1 and CDR2: SNHLY, FYNNEI. Trimming removed 4 bases from V and 1 base from J, with 8 bases in between. CDR3 DNA: TGTGCCAGCAGTGGGGCAAACAGCAATCAGCCCCAGCATTTT. It is translated as CASSGANSNQPQHF.

The rearrangement links TRBV2 to TRBJ2-3; the D gene is possibly TRBD2 (6 bases). The CDR3 loop spans 15 amino acids. V lost 4 bases and J 1 base, leaving 12 bases between the germline ends. Germline CDR1 and CDR2: SNHLY and FYNNEI. CDR3 protein: CASSAGVRGTDTQYF. The DNA for the CDR3 is TGTGCCAGCAGTGCGGGGGTTCGGGGCACAGATACGCAGTATTTT.

The CDR3 DNA reads as TGTGCCAGCAGCCACACAGGGGGCGTGCAGTACTTC. This gives the protein CASSHTGGVQYF. This rearrangement joins TRBV7-6 to TRBJ2-7; 9 bases are a match to TRBD1. Germline-derived CDR1 and CDR2 are SGHVS and FNYEAQ. CDR3 length: 12 amino acids. The trim removed 5 bases at V and 9 bases at J, leaving 5 bases unmatched.

The J gene is TRBJ1-2, the V gene TRBV5-1; 9 bases match TRBD1. CDR3 length: 14 residues. Looked up from germline, CDR1 is SGHRS and CDR2 is YFSETQ. Losses at the gene ends were 2 bases for V and 7 bases for J; bases not matched to a gene: 6. As DNA, the CDR3 is TGCGCCAGCAGCTTACTACAGGGGGCGAGTGGCTACACCTTC. Translation gives CASSLLQGASGYTF.

This chain uses TRBV5-4 with TRBJ2-1; D unclear. The CDR3 is made up of 13 amino acids. CDR1 and CDR2 (germline): SGHNT, YYREEE (reference sequence). The V gene lost 6 bases and the J gene lost 15 bases, with 22 bases spanning the gap. This CDR3 reads CASKFGPTLLRFF. CDR3 nucleotides: TGTGCCAGCAAGTTTGGTCCAACCCTCCTGCGGTTCTTC.